These T cell receptor beta chains were read from a single sample in a study of blood T cells in healthy people across ages. TCRdb reprocessed the 5' RACE reads with MiXCR, giving one entry per CDR3 protein. This table has 650,000 to 1,000,000 distinct CDR3 sequences, around 36% appearing once. The sequencing sample was made of blood. The receptors originated from a man aged 18 to 35 in good health. Both conserved end residues are part of each CDR3. The order of the fields is V gene, clone size, J gene, D gene, CDR3 protein, CDR3 DNA. D genes are given only for firm matches. Clone size, where shown, is once, few, many, or a class for clones that have expanded.

v_call: TRBV20-1; clone_size: few; j_call: TRBJ2-5; d_call: TRBD1; cdr3_aa: CSAFDLLPGQVLKETQYF; cdr3_nt: TGCAGTGCTTTTGACCTTCTCCCGGGACAGGTTTTGAAGGAGACCCAGTACTTC
v_call: TRBV20-1; clone_size: NA; j_call: TRBJ1-5; d_call: NA; cdr3_aa: CSATGPTGNQPQHF; cdr3_nt: TGCAGTGCTACCGGCCCCACGGGCAATCAGCCCCAGCATTTT
v_call: TRBV11-2; clone_size: NA; j_call: TRBJ2-6; d_call: NA; cdr3_aa: CASSLLGLSGANVLTF; cdr3_nt: TGTGCCAGCAGCTTATTAGGCCTCTCTGGGGCCAACGTCCTGACTTTC
v_call: TRBV5-1; clone_size: NA; j_call: TRBJ1-1; d_call: NA; cdr3_aa: CASSWGHQNTEAFF; cdr3_nt: TGCGCCAGCAGCTGGGGCCACCAGAACACTGAAGCTTTCTTT
v_call: TRBV3-1; clone_size: few; j_call: TRBJ1-6; d_call: TRBD1; cdr3_aa: CAAGGFISPLHF; cdr3_nt: TGTGCCGCAGGGGGTTTTATTTCACCCCTCCACTTT
v_call: TRBV20-1; clone_size: NA; j_call: TRBJ1-1; d_call: TRBD1; cdr3_aa: CSAHRRDRGLTEAFF; cdr3_nt: TGCAGTGCCCATAGAAGGGACAGGGGGCTAACTGAAGCTTTCTTT
v_call: TRBV7-9; clone_size: NA; j_call: TRBJ2-2; d_call: NA; cdr3_aa: CASSLGAGRTGELFF; cdr3_nt: TGTGCCAGCAGCTTAGGCGCGGGGCGCACCGGGGAGCTGTTTTTT
v_call: TRBV20-1; clone_size: NA; j_call: TRBJ1-1; d_call: NA; cdr3_aa: CSARDLSTEAFF; cdr3_nt: TGCAGTGCTAGAGATCTAAGCACTGAAGCTTTCTTT
v_call: TRBV7-2; clone_size: NA; j_call: TRBJ2-1; d_call: NA; cdr3_aa: CASSLWGSYQETQFF; cdr3_nt: TGTGCCAGCAGCTTATGGGGCAGCTACCAAGAGACCCAGTTCTTC
v_call: TRBV6-6; clone_size: few; j_call: TRBJ1-6; d_call: NA; cdr3_aa: CASSELSSYNSPLHF; cdr3_nt: TGTGCCAGCAGCGAATTAAGCTCCTATAATTCACCCCTCCACTTT